This T cell receptor (beta chain) was sequenced during a study of Ad26.COV2.S vaccination and SARS-CoV-2 variants. Regarding treatment: around 19 received Ad26.COV2.S at low or high dose, single or two shots; several received placebo; per-sample allocation not given. Specimen acquisition occurred on day 63 following the initial vaccine or placebo injection. This CDR3 comprises 15 residues. V gave up 2 bases and J gave up 3 bases, with 13 bases separating them. Germline CDR1 reads MNHEY; CDR2 reads SMNVEV (reference sequence). The method was immunoSEQ multiplex PCR; TCRdb's version includes in-frame clones alone and lacks a portion of them. The sample has fewer than 900,000 clones; roughly nine tenths are singletons.

The origin of this receptor is a person between 18 and 65 years old who received the Ad26.COV2.S COVID-19 vaccine or a placebo. This specimen was peripheral blood, taken in a trial of Ad26.COV2.S vaccine versus placebo. This chain links TRBV27 with TRBJ1-1; D is undetermined. The CDR3 reads CASSLAGQAYTEAFF. The CDR3 bases are TGTGCCAGCAGTTTAGCCGGCCAGGCGTACACTGAAGCTTTCTTT.